This TCR beta chain was observed in a study of shared clonotypes between healthy human individuals. Study conclusions and caveats: Sequencing depth was expected to influence donor clonotype sharing. Naive CD4 clonotypes overlapped across a few donors at approximately 5.5%.

This clone was observed a few times. Its antigen is undetermined. Germline values: CDR1 LNHNV, CDR2 YYDKDF (reference sequence). Trimming took 5 bases from V and 4 from J; bases not matched to a gene: 8. The length of the CDR3 is 15 residues. CD8 memory pooled CD45RO+ cells and CCR7-negative CD45RA+ TemRA cells. In the authors' methods: ImmunoSEQ supplied junction-only sequences lacking quality scores, so filtering was different. The data were produced by immunoSEQ multiplex PCR, yet TCRdb's version contains in-frame clones alone and is incomplete. The DNA was the basis for D and trimming; V, J and clone size are from that table. The data contain approximately 100,000 clones, about 71% of them singletons.

The chain carries TRBV15 and TRBJ2-3, with 8 bases fitting TRBD2. The sample was memory CD8+ T cells sorted from blood. Sample subset: CD45RO+ cells pooled with CCR7-negative TemRA cells. This clonotype was obtained from a woman younger than 45 in good health. In DNA, the CDR3 is TGTGCCACCAGCCCGGGGGGGGCGGGTTCAGATACGCAGTATTTT. It codes for CATSPGGAGSDTQYF.